Presented here are 21 T cell receptor beta chains from one specimen sequenced in a study of blood T cell repertoires in COVID-19. Using immunoSEQ multiplex PCR, the repertoire was profiled, and TCRdb retains in-frame clones only, with some absent. The sample has 200,000 to 300,000 clones; 88% are singletons. Sequenced material: peripheral blood. Receptors were obtained from a man in his 60s who had recovered from COVID-19.

The gene calls are TRBV4-2 and TRBJ1-2; possible D gene TRBD1, 6 bases. V lost 0 bases to trimming and J lost 4 bases, with 12 bases between them. This CDR3 is built from 15 residues. Looked up from germline, CDR1 is LGHNA and CDR2 is YNFKEQ. CDR3 amino acids: CASSQDARGGYGYTF. The CDR3 DNA reads as TGTGCCAGCAGCCAAGATGCCAGGGGCGGCTATGGCTACACCTTC.

V and J are TRBV7-8 and TRBJ1-1; 7 nucleotides agree with TRBD1. V dropped 4 bases and J dropped 4; count of bases not matched to a gene: 12. Germline loops: CDR1 SGHVS, CDR2 FQNEAQ. This CDR3 is built from 16 residues. The CDR3 spells CASSSLLEGAITEAFF. DNA of the CDR3: TGTGCCAGCAGCTCCCTGCTAGAGGGGGCAATCACTGAAGCTTTCTTT.

The CDR3: CASSQITGTGELFF. Here the CDR3 DNA reads TGCGCCAGCAGCCAAATTACAGGGACCGGGGAGCTGTTTTTT. V gene TRBV5-1 combines with J gene TRBJ2-2, with D tentatively TRBD1 (6 bases). Trimming stripped 4 bases from V and 5 bases from J, with 12 bases between. Germline CDR1 reads SGHRS; CDR2 reads YFSETQ. This CDR3 is built from 14 residues.

This chain links TRBV2 with TRBJ1-4; D unresolved. There are 15 residues in the CDR3. Trimming pared 3 bases from V and 3 bases from J, leaving 11 bases between. Per the germline V gene, CDR1 is SNHLY and CDR2 is FYNNEI. The CDR3 loop is CASSEEAGPNEKLFF. CDR3 DNA sequence: TGTGCCAGCAGTGAGGAGGCAGGTCCTAATGAAAAACTGTTTTTT.

The gene calls are TRBV6-2 or TRBV6-3 and TRBJ1-4; the match to TRBD1 covers 7 bases. The trim removed 5 bases at V and 1 base at J, leaving 13 bases unmatched. In germline, CDR1 is MNHEY, CDR2 SVGEGT. The CDR3 totals 18 residues. The chain's CDR3 is CASSPRQGGGRTNEKLFF. DNA for the CDR3: TGTGCCAGCAGTCCCCGACAGGGAGGAGGAAGAACTAATGAAAAACTGTTTTTT.

The V gene is TRBV6-5, the J gene TRBJ1-1, with D perhaps TRBD1 (5 bases). CDR1 is MNHEY and CDR2 is SVGAGI in the germline V gene. V was clipped by 4 bases and J by 4 bases, with 16 bases between them. The length of the CDR3 is 15 residues. CDR3 nucleotides: TGTGCCAGCAGTTCACTGACAGTGAAGGGCACTGAAGCTTTCTTT. This codes for CASSSLTVKGTEAFF.

As DNA, the CDR3 is TGTGCCAGTGGAACAGGGCCGACGGAAAAACTGTTTTTT. As protein: CASGTGPTEKLFF. The chain carries TRBV19 and TRBJ1-4, with TRBD1 as a possible D gene (6 bases). The CDR3 runs to 13 residues. Germline CDR1 is LNHDA and CDR2 is SQIVND (reference sequence). V was shortened by 8 bases and J by 8 bases, with 15 bases between the two germline ends.

V and J are TRBV7-8 and TRBJ2-2; 7 positions agree with TRBD1. Germline CDR1 and CDR2: SGHVS and FQNEAQ. Germline trimming cut 5 bases from V and 4 bases from J; bases unmatched to any gene: 1. This CDR3 is 13 amino acids long. The CDR3, as DNA: TGTGCCAGCAGCGGGACAGCCACCGGGGAGCTGTTTTTT. As protein: CASSGTATGELFF.

This chain joins TRBV3-1 (or the pseudogene TRBV3-2) and TRBJ2-5; tentatively, D is TRBD2 (6 bases). V lost 0 bases to trimming and J lost 3 bases, with 17 bases between them. The CDR3 spans 17 residues. Per germline, CDR1 LGHDT and CDR2 YNNKEL (reference sequence). CDR3 nucleotides: TGTGCCAGCAGCCAAGATTGGGACGGGGGTTATAAAGAGACCCAGTACTTC. It encodes CASSQDWDGGYKETQYF.

This clone has just one count. J is TRBJ2-3 and V is TRBV5-1, with D tentatively TRBD1 (5 bases). Germline V gene lookup returns CDR1 SGHRS and CDR2 YFSETQ. The V end lost 7 bases, the J end lost 4 bases, and 13 bases lay between the germline ends. The CDR3 has 13 residues. The DNA of the CDR3 is TGCGCCAGCGGCGCAGGGTACGCAGATACGCAGTATTTT. Amino acids: CASGAGYADTQYF.

This clone was observed a single time. The V call is TRBV6-5, the J call TRBJ2-5, with 10 bases matching TRBD2. Losses at the gene ends were 6 bases for V and 4 bases for J; bases not matched to a gene: 8. Germline CDR1 MNHEY, CDR2 SVGAGI. This CDR3 has 15 amino acids. Here the CDR3 reads CASSHSGGSRETQYF. The CDR3 DNA reads as TGTGCCAGCAGCCATAGCGGGGGGAGTAGAGAGACCCAGTACTTC.

V usage is TRBV19 and J usage is TRBJ1-5; D remains ambiguous. The ends were cut back, 6 bases at V and 2 bases at J, with 17 bases in the middle. Germline CDR1 LNHDA, CDR2 SQIVND (reference sequence). The length of the CDR3 is 16 residues. CDR3 protein: CASSPARARGNQPQHF. The CDR3 DNA is TGTGCCAGTAGCCCAGCGAGGGCGAGGGGCAATCAGCCCCAGCATTTT.

The chain recombines TRBV7-9 with TRBJ2-2; D gene ambiguous. Trimming left V 8 bases short and J 5 bases short, with 9 bases between. The V gene's germline CDR1 is SEHNR and CDR2 FQNEAQ (reference sequence). The CDR3 is 12 residues long. The CDR3 coding sequence is TGTGCCAGCCTGCCAGAAACCGGGGAGCTGTTTTTT. It specifies CASLPETGELFF. Using reference TRBV7-9 and TRBJ2-2 for the parts outside the CDR3, the full variable domain is DTGVSQNPRHKITKRGQNVTFRCDPISEHNRLYWYRQTLGQGPEFLTYFQNEAQLEKSRLLSDRFSAERPKGSFSTLEIQRTEQGDSAMYLCASLPETGELFFGEGSRLTVL.

V gene TRBV4-1 combines with J gene TRBJ2-2; D gene unclear. This CDR3 comprises 16 residues. Germline CDR1 reads MGHRA; CDR2 reads YSYEKL. V was clipped by 4 bases and J by 2 bases, with 14 bases between them. CDR3 sequence reads: CASSPRRDSNTGELFF. CDR3 nucleotide sequence: TGCGCCAGCAGCCCACGTAGAGATAGTAACACCGGGGAGCTGTTTTTT.

The gene calls are TRBV7-8 and TRBJ2-7, with 8 bases matching TRBD2. V trimming: 5 bases; J trimming: 2 bases; junction bases outside the gene matches: 8. The CDR3 has 15 residues. CDR1 is SGHVS and CDR2 is FQNEAQ in the germline V gene. The CDR3 is CASSPRGASTYEQYF. The CDR3, as DNA: TGTGCCAGCAGCCCGCGGGGGGCTTCAACCTACGAGCAGTACTTC. The variable domain in full, with the rest retrieved from reference TRBV7-8 and TRBJ2-7, is GAGVSQSPRYKVAKRGQDVALRCDPISGHVSLFWYQQALGQGPEFLTYFQNEAQLDKSGLPSDRFFAERPEGSVSTLKIQRTQQEDSAVYLCASSPRGASTYEQYFGPGTRLTVT.

This rearrangement joins TRBV30 to TRBJ2-1, with 9 bases fitting TRBD2. Germline V lookup: CDR1 GTSNPN, CDR2 SVGIG (reference sequence). The junction had 4 bases not matched to a gene; V was cut back by 4 bases and J by 6 bases. This CDR3 is 13 amino acids long. The CDR3 sequence is CAWIPLAGNEQFF. For the CDR3, the DNA is TGTGCCTGGATCCCACTAGCGGGCAATGAGCAGTTCTTC.

This sequence joins TRBV19 and TRBJ1-2; 7 nucleotides match TRBD1. This CDR3 is built from 15 residues. The V and J ends lost 5 bases and 3 bases, in that order; junction bases with no gene match: 9. Germline V CDR1 and CDR2: LNHDA, SQIVND (reference sequence). Here the CDR3 reads CASSSDGTAHYGYTF. As DNA, the CDR3 is TGTGCCAGTAGTTCTGACGGGACAGCCCACTATGGCTACACCTTC.

The rearrangement joins TRBV5-5 to TRBJ1-6; D is ambiguous. The length of the CDR3 is 16 residues. Looked up from germline, CDR1 is SGHKS and CDR2 is YYEKEE (reference sequence). V was clipped by 0 bases and J by 8 bases, with 15 bases between them. The CDR3 DNA is TGTGCCAGCAGCTTGGAGGAGGTAATACGGGATTCACCCCTCCACTTT. Amino acid sequence: CASSLEEVIRDSPLHF.

The gene calls are TRBV30 and TRBJ1-1; the D gene is possibly TRBD1 (5 bases). The CDR3 has 16 residues. Germline V gene sequence: CDR1 GTSNPN, CDR2 SVGIG (reference sequence). V was shortened by 2 bases and J by 1 base, with 17 bases between the two germline ends. CDR3 bases: TGTGCCTGGAGTTCTCTCCCGACAGAGCAGAACACTGAAGCTTTCTTT. Translating gives CAWSSLPTEQNTEAFF. Supplemented by reference TRBV30 and TRBJ1-1, the full variable domain reads SQTIHQWPATLVQPVGSPLSLECTVEGTSNPNLYWYRQAAGRGLQLLFYSVGIGQISSEVPQNLSASRPQDRQFILSSKKLLLSDSGFYLCAWSSLPTEQNTEAFFGQGTRLTVV.

CDR3 in amino acids: CASSPGQSYSGNTIYF. As DNA, the CDR3 is TGTGCCAGCTCACCAGGACAGTCCTACTCTGGAAACACCATATATTTT. The rearrangement links TRBV18 to TRBJ1-3; D possibly corresponds to TRBD1 (6 bases). The V end lost 2 bases, the J end lost 0 bases, and 11 bases lay between the germline ends. Germline CDR1 reads KGHSH; CDR2 reads LQKENI. The CDR3 is 16 amino acids.

Details on this clone: One end of the junction fails to match germline, which may point to a read error. The chain combines TRBV2 with TRBJ2-7; 9 bases fit TRBD1. In germline, CDR1 is SNHLY, CDR2 FYNNEI. The CDR3 has 14 amino acids. The DNA of the CDR3 is TGTGCTAGCACCCGGACAGGGGTCTCCTACGAGCAGTACTTC. Amino acids: CASTRTGVSYEQYF.